Listed below are T cell receptor beta chains from one sample, sequenced in a study of cytomegalovirus exposure and HLA in healthy donors. The protocol was immunoSEQ multiplex PCR, while the TCRdb copy is restricted to in-frame clones and leaves out a portion. This table holds about 98,000 clones, about four fifths found once. The sequenced sample consisted of PBMCs. All receptors come from a man aged 18 to 29 in good health and CMV-seropositive. CDR3s include the opening cysteine and the closing phenylalanine or tryptophan. Each record gives: D gene, V gene, CDR3 length, J gene, clone size, CDR3 protein, CDR3 DNA. D genes are given only for firm matches. Only some rows state a clone size, as once, few, many or a class for expanded clones.

.,TRBV5-1,15,TRBJ2-1,.,CASSLPQDSYNEQFF,TGCGCCAGCAGCTTGCCCCAGGACTCCTACAATGAGCAGTTCTTC
TRBD1,TRBV5-1,15,TRBJ1-2,.,CASSLNMGQGEGYTF,TGCGCCAGCAGCTTGAACATGGGACAGGGGGAAGGCTACACCTTC
.,TRBV7-9,16,TRBJ1-3,few,CASSLSQASSGNTIYF,TGTGCCAGCAGCTTATCACAGGCAAGCTCTGGAAACACCATATATTTT
.,TRBV25-1,15,TRBJ1-2,.,CASSESTWQGKGYTF,TGTGCCAGCAGTGAATCGACATGGCAGGGAAAGGGCTACACCTTC
TRBD1,TRBV7-8,13,TRBJ2-1,.,CASSYRQGFEQFF,TGTGCCAGCAGCTATAGACAGGGATTTGAGCAGTTCTTC
TRBD2,TRBV9,20,TRBJ2-7,few,CASSVGDGLAGAFRGYEQYF,TGTGCCAGCAGCGTAGGGGACGGACTAGCGGGGGCCTTTAGGGGCTACGAGCAGTACTTC
TRBD1,TRBV2,14,TRBJ1-4,.,CASRDRVGSEKLFF,TGTGCCAGCAGGGACAGGGTAGGATCTGAAAAACTGTTTTTT
.,TRBV5-4,13,TRBJ1-1,once,CASSFRGSTVAFF,TGTGCCAGCAGCTTTCGGGGGTCCACAGTAGCTTTCTTT
TRBD1,TRBV28,12,TRBJ1-1,.,CAISTGMVEAFF,TGTGCCATCTCGACAGGGATGGTCGAAGCTTTCTTT
.,TRBV5-1,15,TRBJ1-1,.,CASSSVGHVNTEAFF,TGCGCCAGCAGCTCGGTCGGACACGTGAACACTGAAGCTTTCTTT
.,TRBV6-5,14,TRBJ1-1,.,CASSYSTVNTEAFF,TGTGCCAGCAGTTACTCGACAGTGAACACTGAAGCTTTCTTT
.,TRBV16,13,TRBJ2-7,.,CASSQPGMDEQYF,TGTGCCAGCAGCCAACCAGGGATGGACGAGCAGTACTTC
.,TRBV10-1,15,TRBJ2-6,.,CASSGASSGANVLTF,TGCGCCAGCAGTGGGGCATCCTCTGGGGCCAACGTCCTGACTTTC
.,TRBV2,14,TRBJ2-2,.,CAKGRGTNTGELFF,TGTGCCAAGGGCCGGGGGACTAACACCGGGGAGCTGTTTTTT
.,TRBV19,17,TRBJ2-2,few,CASSIGGGAVSTGELFF,TGTGCCAGTAGTATTGGTGGGGGGGCCGTCAGCACCGGGGAGCTGTTTTTT
.,TRBV5-6,14,TRBJ2-7,once,CASSPQGSSYEQYF,TGTGCCAGCAGCCCGCAGGGGTCGTCCTACGAGCAGTACTTC
TRBD2,TRBV7-2,15,TRBJ2-7,.,CASSTGTSGTYEQYF,TGTGCCAGCAGCACCGGGACTAGCGGAACCTACGAGCAGTACTTC
.,TRBV5-6,15,TRBJ2-5,.,CASSLVASFRETQYF,TGTGCCAGCAGCTTGGTGGCTAGCTTCCGTGAGACCCAGTACTTC
.,TRBV6-5,15,TRBJ1-2,few,CASSYTVGGPYGYTF,TGTGCCAGCAGTTACACCGTGGGAGGTCCGTATGGCTACACCTTC
TRBD1,TRBV30,15,TRBJ2-7,.,CAWSVGDRGWWVQYF,TGTGCCTGGAGTGTTGGGGACAGGGGATGGTGGGTGCAGTACTTC
.,TRBV7-9,14,TRBJ1-2,.,CASSSSGGGLGYTF,TGTGCCAGCAGCTCTAGTGGCGGAGGGCTAGGCTACACCTTC
.,TRBV6-1,14,TRBJ1-1,.,CASSFFSENTEAFF,TGTGCCAGCAGTTTTTTCTCAGAGAACACTGAAGCTTTCTTT
TRBD1,TRBV5-4,16,TRBJ1-1,.,CASSYKAGTANTEAFF,TGTGCCAGCAGTTATAAAGCCGGGACAGCGAACACTGAAGCTTTCTTT
TRBD1,TRBV5-4,16,TRBJ2-2,.,CASSLWDRRDTGELFF,TGTGCCAGCAGCTTGTGGGACAGGAGGGACACCGGGGAGCTGTTTTTT
TRBD1,TRBV28,17,TRBJ2-7,.,CASSLYTGGVSSYEQYF,TGTGCCAGCAGTTTATATACAGGGGGTGTAAGCTCCTACGAGCAGTACTTC
.,TRBV10-1,13,TRBJ2-2,few,CASSVTRTGELFF,TGCGCCAGCAGTGTCACTCGCACCGGGGAGCTGTTTTTT
.,TRBV4-1,14,TRBJ2-7,.,CASSQSLRDTQFFF,TGCGCCAGCAGCCAAAGTCTGAGGGATACCCAGTTTTTTTTC
.,TRBV18,13,TRBJ2-7,once,CASSSGINYEQYF,TGTGCCAGCTCATCCGGGATTAACTACGAGCAGTACTTC
.,TRBV27,15,TRBJ2-7,once,CASSKDRSNTYEQYF,TGTGCCAGCAGCAAAGACAGGTCAAACACCTACGAGCAGTACTTC
.,TRBV29-1,14,TRBJ1-2,once,CSVEGRRANYGYTF,TGCAGCGTTGAAGGGCGCAGGGCTAACTATGGCTACACCTTC
.,TRBV21-1,13,TRBJ1-2,.,CASGQGARGGYTF,TGTGCCAGCGGTCAGGGGGCGAGGGGTGGCTACACCTTC
.,TRBV19,14,TRBJ2-7,.,CASSTGQEGYEQYF,TGTGCCAGTAGTACCGGACAGGAGGGCTACGAGCAGTACTTC
.,TRBV19,15,TRBJ2-5,.,CASSIQGARQETQYF,TGTGCCAGTAGTATTCAAGGGGCCAGACAAGAGACCCAGTACTTC
TRBD2,TRBV7-6,16,TRBJ2-2,.,CASSVIAGGTTGELFF,TGTGCCAGCAGCGTCATAGCGGGGGGTACCACCGGGGAGCTGTTTTTT
.,TRBV5-1,15,TRBJ1-1,few,CASRPITSGNTEAFF,TGCGCCAGCAGACCTATTACCTCGGGGAACACTGAAGCTTTCTTT
.,TRBV9,17,TRBJ1-1,few,CASSAELRGGQNTEAFF,TGTGCCAGCAGCGCCGAGCTCCGGGGGGGGCAGAACACTGAAGCTTTCTTT
TRBD1,TRBV5-1,15,TRBJ2-3,.,CASSLGQGGTDTQYF,TGCGCCAGCAGCTTAGGACAGGGTGGCACAGATACGCAGTATTTT